The entry that follows covers one TCR beta chain sequence. As yet, its antigen is unknown. This specimen comes from a study of Ad26.COV2.S vaccination and SARS-CoV-2 variants. Study-wide results and caveats: Substantial breadth was reported for post-vaccination spike-specific CD8+ and CD4+ T cells. Using TCR breadth and depth analyses may have led to underestimated total T cell responses. Non-spike TCR breadth was similar in vaccine and placebo recipients.

Measured with immunoSEQ multiplex PCR; TCRdb has only the in-frame clones, and not every one. The sample carries about 480,000 clones, around 88% recorded once. The CDR3 is made up of 14 amino acids. Trimming pared 3 bases from V and 1 base from J, leaving 9 bases between. Per the germline V gene, CDR1 is LNHNV and CDR2 is YYDKDF (reference sequence). Treatment noted: roughly 19 received Ad26.COV2.S at low or high dose, single or two shots; about 5 received placebo; per-sample allocation not given. Sampling occurred on day 63 after the first vaccine or placebo injection. An adult aged 18-55 years in Boston served as the donor.

The input for sequencing was peripheral blood, taken in a trial of Ad26.COV2.S vaccine versus placebo. The chain recombines TRBV15 with TRBJ1-1; D is unresolved. The sequence was obtained from a person between 18 and 59 years old who received the Ad26.COV2.S COVID-19 vaccine or a placebo. CDR3 nucleotide sequence: TGTGCCACCAGCAGGGTAGATTGGAACACTGAAGCTTTCTTT. It yields the protein CATSRVDWNTEAFF. Filled out from reference TRBV15 and TRBJ1-1, the complete variable domain reads DAMVIQNPRYQVTQFGKPVTLSCSQTLNHNVMYWYQQKSSQAPKLLFHYYDKDFNNEADTPDNFQSRRPNTSFCFLDIRSPGLGDTAMYLCATSRVDWNTEAFFGQGTRLTVV.